The T cell receptor beta chain under discussion was sequenced for a study of cytomegalovirus exposure and HLA in healthy donors. V was cut by 4 bases and J by 9 bases, with 13 bases left in between. CDR1 and CDR2 from the germline V gene are MNHEY and SMNVEV (reference sequence). The CDR3 length is 13 residues. The PCR ran on 60 Vbeta and 13 Jbeta primers. This table comes from immunoSEQ multiplex PCR, and its TCRdb copy is limited to in-frame clones, with some not included. This table holds some 140,000 clones, around 77% found once. The V call is TRBV27, the J call TRBJ1-5, with a tentative D call TRBD1 (5 bases). The sequencing input was PBMCs. The receptor was derived from a man under 40 in good health and CMV-seronegative. CDR3 loop: CASSWAGGRPQHF. CDR3 DNA sequence: TGTGCCAGCAGTTGGGCCGGGGGGAGGCCCCAGCATTTT.